A selection of T cell receptor beta chains follows, all from one sample in a study of neurological immune-mediated disorders. TCRdb reprocessed the 5' RACE reads with MiXCR, giving one entry per CDR3 protein. The sample yields tens of thousands of distinct CDR3 sequences, about an eighth seen once. The sequenced sample was PBMCs. These receptors came from a man aged 60 to 75 in good health. Both conserved end residues are part of each CDR3. Clone size, where shown, is once, few, many, or a class for clones that have expanded.

TRBV4-3 many CASSQRAGDNYGYTF
TRBV18 . CASSPPRAGHTDTQYF
TRBV5-1 many CASSLGADTQYF
TRBV5-6 many CASTQTGFRHMNTEAFF
TRBV18 few CASSPTGAGGNTEAFF
TRBV6-2/TRBV6-3 many CASSYSGGLNTEAFF
TRBV7-9 many CASSFRDRVHEQYF
TRBV5-1 many CASSLRGQAEETQYF
TRBV9 many CASSSGQALTDTQYF
TRBV7-2 many CASSSGTGFEQYF
TRBV20-1 many CSARDHPLNTEAFF
TRBV7-2 many CASSANMMNTEAFF
TRBV5-1 . CASSLEGSVSYEQYF
TRBV20-1 many CSARDRVGGGETQYF
TRBV12-3/TRBV12-4 many CASRDSGGGLNSPLHF
TRBV28 many CASSSGGYPYNEQFF
TRBV3-1 many CASSQDDGGHGYTF
TRBV7-9 . CASSLMGLNTEAFF
TRBV29-1 many CSVDMTGTSGEDTQYF
TRBV4-3 . CASSQGWASSYEQYF
TRBV20-1 many CSARGGGGLYEQYF
TRBV5-1 many CASSLEARQGNSPLHF
TRBV28 few CASSSLGASSYEQYF
TRBV20-1 many CSASETGANVLTF
TRBV20-1 many CSARRAGSGGELFF
TRBV29-1 many CSVATQVLDGYTF
TRBV3-1 few CASSQEVAGVNEKLFF
TRBV20-1 many CSARGGQEVEFF
TRBV7-9 . CASSFPPGGYKETQYF
TRBV4-3 many CASSQRNEQFF
TRBV20-1 many CSAPPPGTGGSPLHF
TRBV20-1 many CSARRRGWDQPQHF
TRBV12-3/TRBV12-4 many CASSSRLPSPLHF
TRBV6-5 many CASSANLGRGYEQYF
TRBV20-1 many CSARHRISPLHF
TRBV5-1 many CASSRGLAGGPNLGEQFF
TRBV3-1 few CASSQDPGANTEAFF
TRBV5-1 many CASRLRTDSAEAFF
TRBV20-1 many CSARDAGTAYGYTF
TRBV7-2 many CASSSRQGANQPQHF
TRBV6-1 many CASSDWAGSGETQYF
TRBV15 many CATSRLQGGNTEAFF
TRBV7-9 . CASSLGGRSSYNEQFF
TRBV10-3 medium-sized CAISDPGQGNQPQHF
TRBV29-1 many CSVRVAGDTQYF
TRBV7-2 few CASSLFFPERKGEQFF
TRBV7-2 many CASSFGGTQSYEQYF
TRBV4-3 many CASSQGPTGGYGANVLTF
TRBV12-3/TRBV12-4 many CASTPGTEAFF
TRBV3-1 few CASSQFGENTEAFF
TRBV20-1 many CSAERDRSLHF
TRBV4-3 many CASSPERQGAGGYTF
TRBV20-1 many CSARDLLHPEGNQPQHF
TRBV5-6 . CASSSYLQGSNYGYTF
TRBV7-2 many CASSLGHGEAFF